The next 25 T cell receptor beta chains were all read from a single sample in a study of blood T cell repertoires in COVID-19. TCRdb's copy holds only in-frame clones and misses some; the assay was immunoSEQ multiplex PCR. In the table there are about 100,000 clones, approximately 85% of which are singletons. Sequencing used peripheral blood. The receptors were sampled from a man aged 35 to 55 with active or convalescent COVID-19.

The chain is built from TRBV5-1 and TRBJ1-6, with 9 bases matching TRBD1. V shed 0 bases and J 6 bases; nucleotides not matched to a gene: 4. From germline, CDR1 is SGHRS and CDR2 YFSETQ. The CDR3 is 16 residues long. CDR3 in DNA: TGCGCCAGCAGCTTGGGTGGACAGGGGCGTAATTCACCCCTCCACTTT. Amino acid sequence: CASSLGGQGRNSPLHF. The complete variable domain, with remaining parts taken from reference TRBV5-1 and TRBJ1-6, reads KAGVTQTPRYLIKTRGQQVTLSCSPISGHRSVSWYQQTPGQGLQFLFEYFSETQRNKGNFPGRFSGRQFSNSRSEMNVSTLELGDSALYLCASSLGGQGRNSPLHFGNGTRLTVT.

The chain carries TRBV5-1 and TRBJ1-1; D not resolved. In germline, CDR1 is SGHRS, CDR2 YFSETQ. The V gene lost 3 bases and the J gene lost 4 bases, with 13 bases spanning the gap. This CDR3 region has 14 residues. As DNA, the CDR3 is TGCGCCAGCAGCTCCCGTAAGGAGCGCACTGAAGCTTTCTTT. Translated: CASSSRKERTEAFF.

This clone was counted only a few times. The CDR3 sequence: CASSLKTGSYNEQFF. The CDR3 region has the DNA TGCGCCAGCAGCTTGAAAACGGGGTCCTACAATGAGCAGTTCTTC. The V and J genes are TRBV5-1 and TRBJ2-1, with a weak D call TRBD2 (5 bases). Germline loops: CDR1 SGHRS, CDR2 YFSETQ. The CDR3 spans 15 residues. V gave up 1 base and J gave up 1 base, with 9 bases separating them.

The V gene is TRBV5-6, the J gene TRBJ1-5, with TRBD1 matching over 7 bases. Germline V CDR1 and CDR2: SGHDT, YYEEEE. The CDR3 is made up of 16 amino acids. V lost 2 bases, J lost 2 bases, and 7 bases stayed unmatched. The CDR3 DNA reads TGTGCCAGCAGCTTCCAGGGGGTGGTAGGCAATCAGCCCCAGCATTTT. Amino acids: CASSFQGVVGNQPQHF.

The chain joins TRBV5-6 to TRBJ2-2, with 7 bases fitting TRBD1. The germline CDR1 and CDR2 sequences are SGHDT and YYEEEE. The CDR3 totals 15 residues. With V trimmed by 1 base and J by 3 bases, 3 bases remained unmatched. CDR3 coding DNA: TGTGCCAGCAGCTTGAGAGACAGGGACACCGGGGAGCTGTTTTTT. It yields the protein CASSLRDRDTGELFF. The complete variable domain, with remaining parts taken from reference TRBV5-6 and TRBJ2-2, reads DAGVTQSPTHLIKTRGQQVTLRCSPKSGHDTVSWYQQALGQGPQFIFQYYEEEERQRGNFPDRFSGHQFPNYSSELNVNALLLGDSALYLCASSLRDRDTGELFFGEGSRLTVL.

V is TRBV18 and J is TRBJ2-7; 11 nucleotides line up with TRBD2. V gave up 6 bases and J gave up 7 bases; unmatched junction bases: 14. The germline V gene encodes CDR1 KGHSH and CDR2 LQKENI. This CDR3 is 16 amino acids long. The CDR3 reads CASSATHSGGVDEQYF. CDR3 DNA sequence: TGTGCCAGCTCCGCGACCCATAGCGGGGGGGTAGATGAGCAGTACTTC.

The chain links TRBV24-1 to TRBJ2-3; D may be TRBD1 (5 bases). CDR3 length: 15 residues. From germline, CDR1 is KGHDR and CDR2 SFDVKD. V was cut by 5 bases and J by 2 bases, with 13 bases left in between. This CDR3 is CATSASQANTDTQYF. In nucleotides, the CDR3 is TGTGCCACCAGTGCTTCACAGGCGAACACAGATACGCAGTATTTT.

The gene calls are TRBV7-9 and TRBJ1-2; D may be TRBD1 (5 bases). Per the germline V gene, CDR1 is SEHNR and CDR2 is FQNEAQ (reference sequence). The CDR3 spans 13 residues. V lost 5 bases and J 3 bases, leaving 10 bases between the germline ends. CDR3 DNA: TGTGCCAGCAGCCCACGGGGGGACTATGGCTACACCTTC. Its protein is CASSPRGDYGYTF.

This clone was observed a single time. This sequence joins TRBV7-3 and TRBJ2-1; the match to TRBD1 covers 11 bases. V shed 0 bases, J shed 7 bases, and the junction held 2 bases outside the gene matches. The germline gives CDR1 SGHTA, CDR2 FQGTGA. This CDR3 is built from 15 residues. The CDR3 DNA is TGTGCCAGCAGCTTAACCGGGACAGGGGGGAATGAGCAGTTCTTC. It yields the protein CASSLTGTGGNEQFF.

Only a few counts were recorded for this clone. The chain recombines TRBV6-5 with TRBJ1-2; 7 nucleotides match TRBD1. V lost 5 bases to trimming and J lost 2 bases; unmatched junction nucleotides: 8. The CDR3 has 15 amino acids. Germline loops: CDR1 MNHEY, CDR2 SVGAGI. CDR3 nucleotides: TGTGCCAGCAGTAGGCCGGGACAGCCGAACTATGGCTACACCTTC. The encoded protein is CASSRPGQPNYGYTF.

The rearrangement joins TRBV3-1 (or the pseudogene TRBV3-2) to TRBJ2-7; tentatively, D is TRBD2 (6 bases). The germline V gene encodes CDR1 LGHDT and CDR2 YNNKEL (reference sequence). This CDR3 has 12 residues. The V end was cut by 7 bases, the J end by 6 bases, with 13 bases between. In nucleotides, the CDR3 is TGTGCCAGCAACTCCGGGAGAGGCGAGCAGTACTTC. Translated, it gives CASNSGRGEQYF.

The CDR3 loop is CASSPQRAGLNNEQFF. The CDR3 nucleotides are TGCGCCAGCAGCCCTCAGCGGGCGGGGCTGAATAATGAGCAGTTCTTC. J is TRBJ2-1 and V is TRBV4-1, with TRBD2 as a possible D gene (6 bases). Trimming shortened V by 4 bases and J by 7 bases, and 20 bases separated the two germline ends. CDR3 size: 16 residues. CDR1 is MGHRA and CDR2 is YSYEKL in the germline V gene.

The table lists this clone with a count of one. The chain recombines TRBV6-2 or TRBV6-3 with TRBJ1-2, with D possibly TRBD1 on 5 matching bases. V shed 2 bases and J shed 0 bases, with 10 bases lying between them. The CDR3 length is 15 residues. CDR1 and CDR2 (germline): MNHEY, SVGEGT. The chain's CDR3 is CASSYRQSANYGYTF. The CDR3 DNA follows: TGTGCCAGCAGTTACCGACAGAGCGCTAACTATGGCTACACCTTC.

The chain joins TRBV7-9 to TRBJ1-5; D is uncertain. Trimming cost V 1 base and J 5 bases, with 12 bases left between them. The CDR3 runs 15 residues. CDR1 SEHNR and CDR2 FQNEAQ come from the germline V gene (reference sequence). CDR3 sequence: CASSLDGGSHQPQHF. The DNA of the CDR3 is TGTGCCAGCAGCTTAGACGGCGGGTCGCATCAGCCCCAGCATTTT.

This clone appeared a few times. The genes are TRBV25-1 and TRBJ2-7; 7 bases align to TRBD1. Germline CDR1 reads MGHDK; CDR2 reads SYGVNS. Trimming at V came to 4 bases and at J to 4 bases, leaving 7 bases not matched to a gene. The CDR3 is 14 amino acids. Written as DNA, the CDR3 is TGTGCCAGCAGTGGGGCAGGGGGTTTTTACGAGCAGTACTTC. Amino acid sequence: CASSGAGGFYEQYF.

The genes are TRBV6-2 or TRBV6-3 and TRBJ2-1; 12 bases line up with TRBD2. The CDR3 has 15 amino acids. Losses at the gene ends were 4 bases for V and 14 bases for J; bases not matched to a gene: 12. Germline V gene lookup returns CDR1 MNHEY and CDR2 SVGEGT. The CDR3 here is CASSSLAGGLGSKFF. CDR3 nucleotides: TGTGCCAGCAGTTCGCTAGCGGGGGGGCTGGGTAGTAAGTTCTTC.

The chain is built from TRBV9 and TRBJ1-2, with TRBD1 identical over 10 bases. Per the germline V gene, CDR1 is SGDLS and CDR2 is YYNGEE. The CDR3 consists of 18 residues. V dropped 4 bases and J dropped 4; count of bases not matched to a gene: 16. Here the CDR3 DNA reads TGTGCCAGCAGCCCGGGACAGGGGATCGGTGCAGGGTCCTATGGCTACACCTTC. Its translation is CASSPGQGIGAGSYGYTF.

The V gene is TRBV7-2, the J gene TRBJ2-1, with 7 bases identical to TRBD1. Per the germline V gene, CDR1 is SGHTA and CDR2 is FQGNSA. The V segment lost 1 base and the J segment 2 bases; nucleotides outside the gene matches: 2. The CDR3 has 15 residues. This CDR3 is CASSLGQGAYNEQFF. The CDR3 DNA is TGTGCCAGCAGCTTAGGACAGGGTGCCTACAATGAGCAGTTCTTC.

The rearrangement joins TRBV5-4 to TRBJ1-2; D is undetermined. CDR1 is SGHNT, CDR2 YYREEE, per germline (reference sequence). V lost 0 bases and J 4 bases, leaving 10 bases between the germline ends. CDR3 length: 14 amino acids. CDR3 sequence: CASSLEVGSYGYTF. The CDR3 coding sequence is TGTGCCAGCAGCTTGGAGGTGGGGAGCTATGGCTACACCTTC.

This clone was recorded once. This CDR3 reads CASSLEGLAGGYSNEQFF. CDR3 nucleotides: TGCGCCAGCAGCTTGGAGGGACTAGCGGGGGGATATTCGAATGAGCAGTTCTTC. The chain couples TRBV5-1 to TRBJ2-1, with TRBD2 identical over 15 bases. The CDR3 extends over 18 amino acids. V lost 0 bases, J lost 7 bases, and 8 bases stayed unmatched. CDR1 is SGHRS and CDR2 is YFSETQ in the germline V gene.

The rearrangement uses TRBV19 and TRBJ1-1; TRBD1 matches at 11 bases. The CDR3 has 16 residues. Germline CDR1 and CDR2: LNHDA and SQIVND (reference sequence). Trimming at V came to 3 bases and at J to 6 bases, leaving 9 bases not matched to a gene. In DNA, the CDR3 is TGTGCCAGTAGTATGTCCCGGGACAGGGGGAGGCCTGAAGCTTTCTTT. Residues: CASSMSRDRGRPEAFF.

V gene TRBV7-9 combines with J gene TRBJ2-7, with a possible D match to TRBD2 (5 bases). The germline V and J ends were trimmed by 5 bases and 2 bases, with 19 bases remaining between them. The CDR3 extends over 16 amino acids. CDR1 and CDR2 from the germline V gene are SEHNR and FQNEAQ (reference sequence). This CDR3 is CASSPGRFEGAYEQYF. In DNA form, the CDR3 reads TGTGCCAGCAGCCCAGGCCGTTTCGAGGGCGCCTACGAGCAGTACTTC.

The count of this clone is one. This chain connects TRBV9 to TRBJ2-1; the match to TRBD2 covers 10 bases. Germline V lookup: CDR1 SGDLS, CDR2 YYNGEE. There are 15 residues in the CDR3. Trimming cost V 0 bases and J 8 bases; bases outside gene matches: 5. CDR3 coding DNA: TGTGCCAGCAGCGTAGTGGCTAGCGGGGGCCATGAGCAGTTCTTC. Translating it yields CASSVVASGGHEQFF.

This chain connects TRBV3-1 (or the pseudogene TRBV3-2) to TRBJ2-7; 9 nucleotides line up with TRBD1. Germline CDR1 is LGHDT and CDR2 is YNNKEL (reference sequence). The CDR3 totals 12 residues. The CDR3 bases are TGTGCAGCCGGGACAGGGACCTACGAGCAGTACTTC. Amino acid sequence: CAAGTGTYEQYF.

V and J are TRBV3-1 (or the pseudogene TRBV3-2) and TRBJ2-2; no clear D. V was cut by 6 bases and J by 6 bases, with 11 bases left in between. This CDR3 is built from 13 residues. CDR1 is LGHDT and CDR2 is YNNKEL in the germline V gene (reference sequence). The CDR3 reads CASSPFTSGELFF. For the CDR3, the DNA is TGTGCCAGCAGTCCATTCACTTCCGGGGAGCTGTTTTTT.